Sequencing of this TCR beta chain was carried out in a study of identifying expanded T cells in peripheral blood. Overall study findings and caveats: Variance in clone template counts between approximately 2-week samples significantly increased with total template count across all healthy donors. Technical replicates showed about 1.1 changed clones; two weeks roughly 15; four weeks 19.

Remarks on this clone: Its antigen is currently unknown.

The CDR3 contains 13 residues. V was trimmed by 3 bases and J by 4 bases, leaving 10 bases between them. Germline values: CDR1 SGDLS, CDR2 YYNGEE. During the collection period, no donor immune events like infections were recorded. Produced via immunoSEQ multiplex PCR; TCRdb's table is partial and in-frame only. In the table there are about 50,000 clones, around 81% of which are singletons. The rearrangement uses TRBV9 and TRBJ1-1; D gene ambiguous. This clonotype was obtained from a person between 18 and 75 years old in good health. Specimen: blood. CDR3 in amino acids: CASSEGMGTEAFF. DNA for the CDR3: TGTGCCAGCAGCGAGGGAATGGGCACTGAAGCTTTCTTT.